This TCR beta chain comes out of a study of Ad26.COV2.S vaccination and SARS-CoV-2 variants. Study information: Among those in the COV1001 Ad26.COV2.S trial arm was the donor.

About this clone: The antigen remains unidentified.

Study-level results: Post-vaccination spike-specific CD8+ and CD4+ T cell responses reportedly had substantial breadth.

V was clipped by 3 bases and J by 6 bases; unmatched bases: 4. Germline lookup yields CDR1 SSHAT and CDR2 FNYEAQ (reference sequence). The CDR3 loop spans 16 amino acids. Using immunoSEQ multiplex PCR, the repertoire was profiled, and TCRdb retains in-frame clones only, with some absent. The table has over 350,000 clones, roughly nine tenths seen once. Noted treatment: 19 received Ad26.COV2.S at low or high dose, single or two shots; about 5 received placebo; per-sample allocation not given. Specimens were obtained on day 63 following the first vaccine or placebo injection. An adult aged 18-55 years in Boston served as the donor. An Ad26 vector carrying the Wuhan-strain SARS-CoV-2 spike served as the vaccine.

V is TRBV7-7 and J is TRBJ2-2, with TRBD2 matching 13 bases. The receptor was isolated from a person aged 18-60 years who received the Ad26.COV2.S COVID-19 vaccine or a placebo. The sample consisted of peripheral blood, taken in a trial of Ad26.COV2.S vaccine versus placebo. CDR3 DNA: TGTGCCAGCAGCTTTAATGGACTAGCGGGAGCCGGGGAGCTGTTTTTT. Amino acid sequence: CASSFNGLAGAGELFF.